This T cell receptor (beta chain) was captured by sequencing in a study of T cell clonotyping in hematopoietic cell transplantation. Overall study findings and caveats: Higher Inverse Simpson Index values in graft donor and pretransplant recipient predicted broader posttransplant TCR diversity. Pathologically expanded recipient clonotypes increased progressively from day 30 to day 180 as diversity fell. CD4 and CD8 repertoire contributions could not be separated without sorting.

Remarks on this clone: Its antigen is as yet unknown.

Recipients were bled about 28 days pretransplant and at posttransplant days 30, 100, 180. Only in-frame clones appear in the TCRdb table, and some are missing; sequencing was by immunoSEQ multiplex PCR. This table has around 4,900 clones, 95% to 96% appearing once. In germline, CDR1 is SNHLY, CDR2 FYNNEI. The V and J ends lost 3 bases and 0 bases respectively, with 8 bases between them. This CDR3 spans 14 amino acids. J is TRBJ1-2 and V is TRBV2; D not resolved. This clonotype originated in a male patient aged 35-50 years who had an allogeneic stem cell transplant from a related donor, so the T cells may come from the graft donor. Some clones in this sample may be carry-over from other donors' samples. The sample here was PBMCs, taken 100 days after allogeneic stem cell transplant. CDR3 in DNA: TGTGCCAGCAGTGATTCAGCTTCTAACTATGGCTACACCTTC. It specifies CASSDSASNYGYTF.